The entry below gives a single T cell receptor beta chain sequence along with its context. The sample belongs to a study of blood T cell repertoires in COVID-19. Study background: Specimens from acute and convalescent COVID-19 originated in the United States, Italy and Spain. The cDNA or gDNA used as material had been derived from T cells, B-cell-depleted T cells, or PBMCs.

The CDR3 is made up of 15 amino acids. The germline V gene has CDR1 DFQATT and CDR2 SNEGSKA (reference sequence). V lost 3 bases and J lost 7; bases outside the gene matches: 8. Profiling relied on immunoSEQ multiplex PCR, and the TCRdb table lists in-frame clones only, not all of them. Of 250,000 or so clones in the sample, around nine tenths were seen once. This sequence originates from a middle-aged man with active or convalescent COVID-19. The chain couples TRBV20-1 to TRBJ2-1; 11 bases are a match to TRBD2. Sequencing was done on a sample of peripheral blood. The CDR3 DNA is TGCAGTGCTAGTTCATTAGCGGGGGGGCTAAATGAGCAGTTCTTC. This gives the protein CSASSLAGGLNEQFF.